These 30 T cell receptor beta chains were all obtained from the same sample, sequenced in a study of OX40 agonist ivuxolimab in advanced cancers. TCRdb's table, derived via immunoSEQ multiplex PCR, lists solely in-frame clones and lacks some. The table includes around 50,000 clones, about nine tenths detected once. The specimen comprised CD4+ or CD8+ T cells sorted from blood, sampled in a trial of the OX40 agonist ivuxolimab. The source of these receptors is an adult with an advanced solid tumor such as melanoma, head and neck, liver or kidney cancer.

V usage is TRBV5-1 and J usage is TRBJ1-5; 8 bases are a match to TRBD1. Per germline, CDR1 SGHRS and CDR2 YFSETQ. The V segment lost 1 base and the J segment 6 bases; nucleotides outside the gene matches: 6. This CDR3 comprises 15 residues. The CDR3 here is CASSLSAGGSQPQHF. In DNA, the CDR3 is TGCGCCAGCAGCTTGTCGGCAGGGGGCAGTCAGCCCCAGCATTTT.

The J gene is TRBJ2-1, the V gene TRBV15; D is uncertain. Germline CDR1 is LNHNV and CDR2 is YYDKDF (reference sequence). CDR3 size: 15 residues. V lost 0 bases to trimming and J lost 4 bases, with 10 bases between them. The CDR3 DNA follows: TGTGCCACCAGCAGAGATCATGGCAGTTACAATGAGCAGTTCTTC. Translation gives CATSRDHGSYNEQFF.

The chain carries TRBV7-3 and TRBJ2-3; D gene uncertain. CDR3 length equals 13 residues. V lost 1 base and J 6 bases, leaving 8 bases between the germline ends. Germline CDR1 reads SGHTA; CDR2 reads FQGTGA. In DNA, the CDR3 is TGTGCCAGCAGCTTAATGGTCGGGGATACGCAGTATTTT. Translated: CASSLMVGDTQYF.

In this sample, this clone is medium-sized (0.01 to 0.1%). This chain connects TRBV2 to TRBJ1-1; no firm D call. Trimming removed 5 bases at V and 8 bases at J, with 15 bases between. CDR1 is SNHLY and CDR2 is FYNNEI in the germline V gene. This CDR3 has 13 residues. In DNA, the CDR3 is TGTGCCAGCAGTTACACAGAACAAGGGGAAGCTTTCTTT. Its translation: CASSYTEQGEAFF.

The chain is built from TRBV5-1 and TRBJ2-5; 12 bases match TRBD2. The CDR3 length is 16 residues. CDR1 SGHRS and CDR2 YFSETQ come from the germline V gene. J gave up 3 bases and V 4 bases, and 7 bases lay outside the gene matches. As DNA, the CDR3 is TGCGCCAGCAGCCCAGGACTAGCGGGAAAAAAAGAGACCCAGTACTTC. Amino acid sequence: CASSPGLAGKKETQYF.

The V call is TRBV11-2, the J call TRBJ1-2; weak D call: TRBD1 (6 bases). The CDR3 is 14 amino acids. Trimming shortened V by 5 bases and J by 5 bases, and 15 bases separated the two germline ends. Germline values: CDR1 SGHAT, CDR2 FQNNGV. The CDR3 DNA is TGTGCCAGCAGCCCGGGGGGGGCGAATTATGGCTACACCTTC. Amino acids: CASSPGGANYGYTF.

This chain connects TRBV6-6 to TRBJ2-1; TRBD1 might be the D (6 bases). This CDR3 has 12 residues. Looked up from germline, CDR1 is MNHNY and CDR2 is SVGAGI (reference sequence). The ends were cut back, 6 bases at V and 7 bases at J, with 10 bases in the middle. The DNA of the CDR3 is TGTGCCAGCAGCGCTCAGGGGAATGAGCAGTTCTTC. Translated: CASSAQGNEQFF.

This clone was picked up one time. The gene calls are TRBV5-1 and TRBJ1-4; D might be TRBD1 (5 bases). Deletions cut 3 bases from V and 6 bases from J, with 15 bases between. This CDR3 is built from 15 residues. Germline CDR1 SGHRS, CDR2 YFSETQ. The CDR3 sequence: CASSSLGGEDEKLFF. The DNA for the CDR3 is TGCGCCAGCAGCTCCCTTGGGGGGGAGGATGAAAAACTGTTTTTT.

The CDR3 sequence: CASGETGGEQYF. The CDR3 DNA follows: TGTGCTAGTGGCGAAACGGGGGGTGAGCAGTACTTC. The chain couples TRBV12-5 to TRBJ2-5, with 7 nucleotides matching TRBD2. Looked up from germline, CDR1 is LGHNT and CDR2 is FRNRAP. This CDR3 is 12 amino acids long. V was clipped by 6 bases and J by 11 bases; unmatched bases: 9.

This clone came up a few times. The chain employs TRBV10-3 and TRBJ2-1; D is undetermined. The CDR3 covers 13 residues. V was pared by 6 bases and J by 4 bases, with 10 bases between. CDR1 ENHRY and CDR2 SYGVKD come from the germline V gene. CDR3 sequence reads: CAISLVPYNEQFF. The CDR3 DNA is TGTGCCATCAGCTTAGTCCCGTACAATGAGCAGTTCTTC.

V gene TRBV7-8 combines with J gene TRBJ2-5; possibly TRBD1 for D (5 bases). The DNA matches TRBJ2-7 better at its end, which makes the J call doubtful. Germline loops: CDR1 SGHVS, CDR2 FQNEAQ. CDR3 length: 15 amino acids. Written as DNA, the CDR3 is TGTGCCAGCAGCTTAGTCCAGGGTATCTCCTACGAGCAGTACTTC. Protein sequence: CASSLVQGISYEQYF.

In this sample, this clone turned up a few times. The rearrangement joins TRBV28 to TRBJ1-5; maybe TRBD1 (5 bases). The V gene lost 4 bases and the J gene lost 0 bases, with 19 bases spanning the gap. This CDR3 has 18 amino acids. CDR1 and CDR2 from the germline V gene are MDHEN and SYDVKM. CDR3 protein: CASSSLQVGGDSNQPQHF. The CDR3 region has the DNA TGTGCCAGCAGTTCACTCCAAGTGGGGGGGGATAGCAATCAGCCCCAGCATTTT.

The rearrangement uses TRBV2 and TRBJ1-1; no definite D call. V lost 6 bases and J 1 base, leaving 6 bases between the germline ends. CDR3 length equals 12 residues. Per germline, CDR1 SNHLY and CDR2 FYNNEI. The CDR3 protein is CASRIENTEAFF. The CDR3 DNA sequence: TGTGCCAGCAGGATAGAGAACACTGAAGCTTTCTTT. The full variable domain, completed using reference TRBV2 and TRBJ1-1, is EPEVTQTPSHQVTQMGQEVILRCVPISNHLYFYWYRQILGQKVEFLVSFYNNEISEKSEIFDDQFSVERPDGSNFTLKIRSTKLEDSAMYFCASRIENTEAFFGQGTRLTVV.

The chain uses TRBV2 and TRBJ2-5, with 9 bases identical to TRBD1. V was clipped by 5 bases and J by 0 bases; unmatched bases: 4. CDR3 length: 15 amino acids. CDR1 SNHLY and CDR2 FYNNEI come from the germline V gene. The CDR3 DNA sequence: TGTGCCAGCAGTCGACAGGGGGACCACCAAGAGACCCAGTACTTC. This codes for CASSRQGDHQETQYF.

The V and J genes are TRBV11-2 and TRBJ2-7; 13 bases are a match to TRBD2. J was trimmed by 4 bases and V by 5 bases; bases with no gene match: 8. CDR1 and CDR2 (germline): SGHAT, FQNNGV. The CDR3 runs 16 residues. CDR3 sequence reads: CASSPRLAGGSYEQYF. DNA for the CDR3: TGTGCCAGCAGCCCACGACTAGCGGGAGGATCTTACGAGCAGTACTTC.

The CDR3 reads CASSVVRDTGELFF. In nucleotides, the CDR3 is TGTGCCAGCAGCGTAGTCAGGGACACCGGGGAGCTGTTTTTT. This chain joins TRBV9 and TRBJ2-2; D might be TRBD1 (5 bases). Germline CDR1 is SGDLS and CDR2 is YYNGEE. The CDR3 is made up of 14 amino acids. V gave up 0 bases and J gave up 3 bases, with 6 bases separating them.

The sample holds one count of this clone. V usage is TRBV4-3 and J usage is TRBJ1-2; D remains unclear. Germline V gene data show CDR1 as LGHNA and CDR2 as YSLEER. The CDR3 runs 13 residues. Trimming pared 0 bases from V and 8 bases from J, leaving 10 bases between. The CDR3 loop reads CASSQDGERGYTF. In DNA form, the CDR3 reads TGCGCCAGCAGCCAAGATGGGGAGCGGGGCTACACCTTC.

This chain connects TRBV12-5 to TRBJ1-1; D remains unclear. Germline V gives CDR1 LGHNT, CDR2 FRNRAP. This CDR3 comprises 15 residues. V lost 2 bases, J lost 1 base, and 11 bases lay in between. CDR3 DNA: TGTGCTAGTGGTTTGACTCTACAGAGGAACACTGAAGCTTTCTTT. Protein: CASGLTLQRNTEAFF.

CDR3 sequence reads: CASSPHRVPFSYEQYF. The CDR3 bases are TGTGCCAGCAGCCCCCACAGGGTACCCTTTTCCTACGAGCAGTACTTC. V usage is TRBV7-8 and J usage is TRBJ2-7; TRBD1 is a possible D gene (6 bases). The ends were cut back, 5 bases at V and 1 base at J, with 18 bases in the middle. Germline values: CDR1 SGHVS, CDR2 FQNEAQ. The CDR3 has 16 amino acids.

J is TRBJ2-3 and V is TRBV7-9, with TRBD2 identical over 9 bases. The V and J ends lost 3 bases and 0 bases, in that order; junction bases with no gene match: 4. The CDR3 is 16 amino acids. Germline values: CDR1 SEHNR, CDR2 FQNEAQ (reference sequence). The CDR3 nucleotides are TGTGCCAGCAGCTTGATAGCGGGAGAGAGCACAGATACGCAGTATTTT. It yields the protein CASSLIAGESTDTQYF.

The genes are TRBV7-2 and TRBJ2-3, with TRBD2 matching over 8 bases. The V gene's germline CDR1 is SGHTA and CDR2 FQGNSA. V lost 6 bases, J lost 1 base, and 3 bases stayed unmatched. The CDR3 is 14 residues long. The CDR3 DNA sequence: TGTGCCAGCAGTGTACTAGCGGGCACAGATACGCAGTATTTT. It encodes CASSVLAGTDTQYF.

The chain uses TRBV18 and TRBJ2-7; TRBD2 is a possible D gene (6 bases). V was cut by 0 bases and J by 7 bases, with 16 bases left in between. The CDR3 sequence is 15 residues long. Germline CDR1 KGHSH, CDR2 LQKENI. The CDR3 loop reads CASSPPGTLKWEQYF. CDR3 nucleotide sequence: TGTGCCAGCTCACCACCCGGGACTCTAAAGTGGGAGCAGTACTTC.

The J gene is TRBJ1-5, the V gene TRBV27, with no clear D. Germline CDR1 and CDR2: MNHEY and SMNVEV (reference sequence). The V end lost 6 bases, the J end lost 11 bases, and 17 bases lay between the germline ends. This CDR3 spans 13 amino acids. The CDR3 is CASRLSLASTQHF. The CDR3 DNA reads as TGTGCCAGCAGGCTCTCCTTGGCCTCGACCCAGCATTTT.

The gene calls are TRBV11-2 and TRBJ2-7; a possible D gene is TRBD2 (6 bases). The CDR3 loop spans 14 amino acids. Trimming took off 3 bases at V and 7 bases at J, with 16 bases between the two ends. From germline, CDR1 is SGHAT and CDR2 FQNNGV. Here the CDR3 reads CASSFARTSREQYF. The CDR3 DNA follows: TGTGCCAGCAGCTTCGCCCGTACTAGCAGGGAGCAGTACTTC.

Sample share makes this clone medium-sized. J is TRBJ1-1 and V is TRBV11-3; D perhaps matches TRBD1 (5 bases). Germline CDR1 is SGHNT and CDR2 is YENEEA. Deletions cut 4 bases from V and 6 bases from J, with 9 bases between. This CDR3 is built from 12 residues. CDR3 residues: CASSSGYAEAFF. The DNA of the CDR3 is TGTGCCAGCAGCTCAGGGTATGCTGAAGCTTTCTTT.

This chain connects TRBV11-3 to TRBJ2-7; 10 bases line up with TRBD2. The germline V gene encodes CDR1 SGHNT and CDR2 YENEEA. J was trimmed by 3 bases and V by 3 bases; bases with no gene match: 5. The CDR3 consists of 15 residues. The CDR3 reads CASSLAASGSYEQYF. DNA of the CDR3: TGTGCCAGCAGCTTGGCGGCTAGCGGGAGCTACGAGCAGTACTTC.

The chain employs TRBV18 and TRBJ2-3; TRBD1 might be the D (6 bases). V lost 9 bases to trimming and J lost 1 base, with 11 bases between them. The CDR3 covers 13 residues. Germline V CDR1 and CDR2: KGHSH, LQKENI. CDR3 sequence (DNA): TGTGCCAGTCAGGGGCAGCGCACAGATACGCAGTATTTT. Translating gives CASQGQRTDTQYF. The whole variable domain, filled in from reference TRBV18 and TRBJ2-3, reads NAGVMQNPRHLVRRRGQEARLRCSPMKGHSHVYWYRQLPEEGLKFMVYLQKENIIDESGMPKERFSAEFPKEGPSILRIQQVVRGDSAAYFCASQGQRTDTQYFGPGTRLTVL.

V usage is TRBV28 and J usage is TRBJ1-2; no firm D call. The CDR3 is 16 residues long. From germline, CDR1 is MDHEN and CDR2 SYDVKM. The germline V and J ends were trimmed by 4 bases and 0 bases, with 15 bases remaining between them. The CDR3 sequence: CASSSPAYWANYGYTF. DNA of the CDR3: TGTGCCAGCAGTTCTCCGGCCTACTGGGCTAACTATGGCTACACCTTC.

CDR3 DNA sequence: TGCGCCAGCAGCCAAGATAGACTAGCGTTAGCCTACGAGCAGTACTTC. This sequence encodes CASSQDRLALAYEQYF. This sequence joins TRBV4-1 and TRBJ2-7, with TRBD2 matching over 8 bases. The CDR3 loop spans 16 amino acids. V shed 0 bases, J shed 2 bases, and the junction held 6 bases outside the gene matches. Germline CDR1 reads MGHRA; CDR2 reads YSYEKL.

This clone is a singleton in its sample. This sequence joins TRBV30 and TRBJ2-5, with 7 bases aligning to TRBD1. The DNA matches TRBJ2-7 better at its end, which makes the J call doubtful. The germline gives CDR1 GTSNPN, CDR2 SVGIG (reference sequence). The CDR3 contains 11 residues. CDR3: CACTGAYEQYF. The CDR3 coding sequence is TGTGCCTGCACAGGGGCCTACGAGCAGTACTTC.